This TCR beta chain comes out of a study of glioma-infiltrating T cells. Whole-study findings and limits: Non-neoplastic patients had below-expected tissue-blood divergence, while all gliomas exceeded expectation. Only very few CDR3 sequences appeared in both tissue and blood.

This CDR3 spans 16 amino acids. Germline V gene lookup returns CDR1 SGHVS and CDR2 FNYEAQ. V lost 5 bases and J lost 0; bases outside the gene matches: 9. Of note for this clonotype: Its antigen is still unknown.

Amplification of TCR alpha and beta CDR3 regions from RNA used iRepertoire nested multiplex PCR. Each CDR3 protein gets one entry after TCRdb re-called the multiplex PCR reads with MiXCR. The table includes 170,000 or so distinct CDR3 sequences, under 55% detected once. The J gene is TRBJ2-5, the V gene TRBV7-6; 7 nucleotides align to TRBD1. The receptor was derived from a human donor with low-grade glioma or glioblastoma, undergoing nonglioma brain surgery, or in good health (not recorded which). What was sequenced was glioma tissue, nonneoplastic brain tissue, or PBMCs (not recorded which). The CDR3 spells CASSLTGTVYQETQYF. The CDR3 DNA sequence: TGTGCCAGCAGCCTAACCGGGACAGTATACCAAGAGACCCAGTACTTC.